This TCR beta chain was documented in a study of vaccination effects on CD4 cells after COVID-19. Study results and caveats: Marked contraction was observed in infection-induced and vaccine-induced clones late after vaccination.

Assay used: immunoSEQ multiplex PCR; TCRdb lists only in-frame clones, some missing. The profile covers around 60,000 clones, with 73% appearing a single time and around 1.2% taken by the ten largest. There are 13 residues in the CDR3. The germline gives CDR1 SEHNR, CDR2 FQNEAQ (reference sequence). The V and J ends lost 5 bases and 7 bases respectively, with 11 bases between them. Antigen-specific CD4+ T cells were first expanded with viral peptide pools by the ViraFEST assay and only then sequenced. Cells that had been cultured for 10 days were the source of isolated CD4+ T cells. Vaccination of participants consisted of two doses of either the BNT162b2 or mRNA-1273 vaccine. Vaccinated participants had no history of SARS-CoV-2 infection and tested negative for nucleocapsid antibodies. Each culture well received a few million PBMC. These cells were then cultured in IMDM with about 9.9 IU/ml IL-2 and 9 to 10 ug/ml peptides.

Notes on this clone: Its antigen is not known.

The chain links TRBV7-9 to TRBJ1-4; D uncertain. The source of this sequence is a human donor who received a COVID-19 vaccine. The specimen comprised CD4+ T cells from PBMCs cultured with HCoV-229E spike peptides, sampled after COVID-19 vaccination. The CDR3 coding sequence is TGTGCCAGCAGCCGAATCAGTGGTGAAAAACTGTTTTTT. Protein sequence: CASSRISGEKLFF.